This T cell receptor (beta chain) originates from a study of CD8 T cells in Susac syndrome. RNA in amounts of about 0.45 to 1 ug was reverse transcribed with random hexamers. Amplification of TCR beta CDR3 spanned 54 Vbeta and 13 Jbeta via immunoSEQ multiplex PCR. TCRdb reprocessed the immunoSEQ multiplex PCR reads via MiXCR and lists one record per CDR3 protein. The repertoire holds about 280,000 distinct CDR3 sequences, with 70% to 90% as singletons. The authors carried out high-throughput sequencing of TCR beta. They applied it to CD8+ and CD4+ T cells obtained from blood. In the multiple sclerosis control group, patients were treatment-naive and had stable or active relapsing-remitting disease. In germline, CDR1 is LGHDT, CDR2 YNNKEL (reference sequence). This CDR3 comprises 17 residues. V dropped 2 bases and J dropped 4 bases, with 18 bases sitting between them.

Sequenced sample: CD8+ T cells from PBMCs. The V gene is TRBV3-1, the J gene TRBJ2-1, with D tentatively TRBD2 (6 bases). This TCR came from a human donor with multiple sclerosis. The DNA of the CDR3 is TGTGCCAGCAGCCAATACACTGACGCGGGGCTTTACAATGAGCAGTTCTTC. This translates into CASSQYTDAGLYNEQFF.